Listed below are T cell receptor beta chains from one sample, sequenced in a study of cytomegalovirus exposure and HLA in healthy donors. Clones were read by immunoSEQ multiplex PCR, and TCRdb kept only the in-frame ones, dropping some. Of roughly 150,000 clones in the sample, 75% to 90% were seen once. Sequences were obtained from PBMCs. The receptors derive from a male donor in good health and CMV-seronegative. The CDR3 runs from the conserved cysteine through the conserved F or W. D genes are given only for firm matches. Expanded clones are given a class, and other clones once, few, many or no size at all.

v_gene: TRBV19
j_gene: TRBJ2-2
abundance: .
d_gene: .
CDR3nt: TGTGCCAGTAGCCTTACTACGAACACCGGGGAGCTGTTTTTT
CDR3aa: CASSLTTNTGELFF

v_gene: TRBV7-9
j_gene: TRBJ1-2
abundance: .
d_gene: .
CDR3nt: TGTGCCAGCAGCTTAGGTACTAACTATGGCTACACCTTC
CDR3aa: CASSLGTNYGYTF

v_gene: TRBV19
j_gene: TRBJ2-5
abundance: .
d_gene: TRBD1
CDR3nt: TGTGCCAGTAGTGTCGCAGTGGGACAGGGGGACCTTAGGACCCAGTACTTC
CDR3aa: CASSVAVGQGDLRTQYF

v_gene: TRBV5-1
j_gene: TRBJ2-5
abundance: .
d_gene: .
CDR3nt: TGCGCCAGCAGCGGGGGGATCCAAGAGACCCAGTACTTC
CDR3aa: CASSGGIQETQYF

v_gene: TRBV7-6
j_gene: TRBJ2-1
abundance: .
d_gene: TRBD2
CDR3nt: TGTGCCAGCAGCGAAATCGGGACTAGCGGGGGGGTACTCTTC
CDR3aa: CASSEIGTSGGVLF

v_gene: TRBV7-2
j_gene: TRBJ2-3
abundance: once
d_gene: .
CDR3nt: TGTGCCAGCAGCTTATCAGGGACAGATACGCAGTATTTT
CDR3aa: CASSLSGTDTQYF

v_gene: TRBV21-1
j_gene: TRBJ1-4
abundance: .
d_gene: .
CDR3nt: TGTGCCAGCAGCCAAGCTCCGGGACAGGGGGATGAAAAACTGTTTTTT
CDR3aa: CASSQAPGQGDEKLFF

v_gene: TRBV25-1
j_gene: TRBJ2-7
abundance: .
d_gene: .
CDR3nt: TGTGCCAGCAGTGACGAGGGAAATAGACGCGAGCAGTACTTC
CDR3aa: CASSDEGNRREQYF

v_gene: TRBV15
j_gene: TRBJ2-1
abundance: .
d_gene: .
CDR3nt: TGTGCCACCAGCAGTAATCACAATGAGCAGTTCTTC
CDR3aa: CATSSNHNEQFF

v_gene: TRBV6-1
j_gene: TRBJ1-1
abundance: few
d_gene: TRBD1
CDR3nt: TGTGCCAGCAGTGTCAGAGACAGGGGGTTCCCTGAAGCTTTCTTT
CDR3aa: CASSVRDRGFPEAFF

v_gene: TRBV5-1
j_gene: TRBJ1-1
abundance: .
d_gene: .
CDR3nt: TGCGCCAGCAGCTCGACTTTGGGGGGCACTGAAGCTTTCTTT
CDR3aa: CASSSTLGGTEAFF

v_gene: TRBV18
j_gene: TRBJ2-5
abundance: .
d_gene: TRBD1
CDR3nt: TGTGCCAGCTCACCACTGGACAGGGAATTAGAGACCCAGTACTTC
CDR3aa: CASSPLDRELETQYF

v_gene: TRBV15
j_gene: TRBJ1-2
abundance: .
d_gene: .
CDR3nt: TGTGCCACCAGCAGAGGGTATTTCTTTACGTGGGCAGCTTATGGCTACACCTTC
CDR3aa: CATSRGYFFTWAAYGYTF

v_gene: TRBV30
j_gene: TRBJ1-1
abundance: .
d_gene: TRBD1
CDR3nt: TGTGCCTGGAGTGTACAGGGGGGATCGGTAGCTTTCTTT
CDR3aa: CAWSVQGGSVAFF

v_gene: TRBV6-1
j_gene: TRBJ2-7
abundance: .
d_gene: .
CDR3nt: TGTGCCAGCACGGCAGGGATTTACGAGCAGTACTTC
CDR3aa: CASTAGIYEQYF

v_gene: TRBV15
j_gene: TRBJ2-2
abundance: .
d_gene: .
CDR3nt: TGTGCCACCAGCAGAGATCCTAGCTTTGCCGGGGAGCTGTTTTTT
CDR3aa: CATSRDPSFAGELFF

v_gene: TRBV2
j_gene: TRBJ2-5
abundance: .
d_gene: .
CDR3nt: TGTGCCAGCGGCCGGGACACAGGCCAAGAGACCCAGTACTTC
CDR3aa: CASGRDTGQETQYF

v_gene: TRBV27
j_gene: TRBJ2-3
abundance: .
d_gene: .
CDR3nt: TGCGCCAGCAGTTTATCGGTCCGGGGAGGTATCAGCACAGATACGCAGTATTTT
CDR3aa: CASSLSVRGGISTDTQYF

v_gene: TRBV7-2
j_gene: TRBJ1-2
abundance: .
d_gene: .
CDR3nt: TGTGCCAGCAGCTCAGGGGTACCTAACTATGGCTACACCTTC
CDR3aa: CASSSGVPNYGYTF

v_gene: TRBV19
j_gene: TRBJ2-7
abundance: .
d_gene: TRBD2
CDR3nt: TGTGCCAGTAGTATAGATGGGGCTAGCGGGGGACACGTTGGTAACGAGCAGTACTTC
CDR3aa: CASSIDGASGGHVGNEQYF

v_gene: TRBV10-3
j_gene: TRBJ1-6
abundance: .
d_gene: .
CDR3nt: TGTGCCATCAGTGAACAGGATCCGAATAATTCACCCCTCCACTTT
CDR3aa: CAISEQDPNNSPLHF

v_gene: TRBV6-1
j_gene: TRBJ2-3
abundance: .
d_gene: TRBD1
CDR3nt: TGTGCCAGCAGTGAGCCAGGGGGTTTTACAGATACGCAGTATTTT
CDR3aa: CASSEPGGFTDTQYF

v_gene: TRBV7-9
j_gene: TRBJ2-1
abundance: once
d_gene: .
CDR3nt: TGTGCCAGCAGCTCTCCCAATGAGCAGTTCTTC
CDR3aa: CASSSPNEQFF

v_gene: TRBV5-5
j_gene: TRBJ2-5
abundance: .
d_gene: TRBD2
CDR3nt: TGTGCCAGCAGCTTTGGACTAGCGGGACAAGAGACCCAGTACTTC
CDR3aa: CASSFGLAGQETQYF

v_gene: TRBV5-1
j_gene: TRBJ1-1
abundance: .
d_gene: .
CDR3nt: TGCGCCAGCAGGGGGCAAGACACTGAAGCTTTCTTT
CDR3aa: CASRGQDTEAFF

v_gene: TRBV30
j_gene: TRBJ2-5
abundance: .
d_gene: .
CDR3nt: TGTGCCTGGAGCTCTGGACAGCTCACCCAAGAGACCCAGTACTTC
CDR3aa: CAWSSGQLTQETQYF

v_gene: TRBV18
j_gene: TRBJ1-2
abundance: .
d_gene: .
CDR3nt: TGTGCCAGCTCACCGTCGACAGGAACCTATGGCTACACCTTC
CDR3aa: CASSPSTGTYGYTF

v_gene: TRBV6-5
j_gene: TRBJ2-7
abundance: .
d_gene: .
CDR3nt: TGTGCCAGCAGTTACAAAGGCAGGGGTTACTACGAGCAGTACTTC
CDR3aa: CASSYKGRGYYEQYF